There are many counts of the clone carrying this TCR beta chain. Its antigen remains unidentified. TCRdb analysed the reads with MiXCR anew, one entry per CDR3 protein. The repertoire holds about 100,000 distinct CDR3 sequences, with about 25% as singletons. These data belong to a study of T cell repertoires in cytomegalovirus infection. Study outcomes and limitations: Accumulated public TCR beta family frequency recognized individuals carrying CMV together with the relevant HLA.

This CDR3 has 16 residues. Losses at the gene ends were 5 bases for V and 2 bases for J; bases not matched to a gene: 6. The germline gives CDR1 LNHDA, CDR2 SQIVND (reference sequence). The V call is TRBV19, the J call TRBJ2-1; 10 nucleotides line up with TRBD1. The sequence derives from a human donor in good health (CMV status not recorded). Some clones in this sample may be carry-over from other donors' samples. The specimen was CD8+ T cells from PBMCs. Written as DNA, the CDR3 is TGTGCCAGTAGTCCAGACAGGGGGCTGCCCTACAATGAGCAGTTCTTC. Protein sequence: CASSPDRGLPYNEQFF.